The present T cell receptor beta chain was sequenced within a study of T cells after yellow fever vaccination. Background on the study: Preparation of fractions with low cell numbers was performed using SMART-Seq v4 Ultra Low Input.

TCRdb redid the calling of the 5' RACE reads with MiXCR, one entry per CDR3 protein. In the table there are approximately 250,000 distinct CDR3 sequences, approximately 6.3% of which are singletons. CDR3 size: 14 residues. V shed 2 bases and J shed 6 bases, with 11 bases lying between them. The TCR sequence derives from a man aged 25-40 years who received the YFV17D yellow fever vaccine. The chain carries TRBV12-3 or TRBV12-4 and TRBJ1-5; D may be TRBD1 (5 bases). The sample here was CD4+ T cells sorted from PBMCs, taken on the day of the yellow fever booster vaccination. Here the CDR3 reads CASSLSAGPQPQHF. The CDR3 DNA follows: TGTGCCAGCAGTTTATCCGCAGGGCCTCAGCCCCAGCATTTT.